The following is a T cell receptor beta chain sequence with its context. This clone was seen more than once but under ten times. The specificity of this receptor is unknown. Base quality data are lacking; no much larger clone is found one base away. Library construction relied on the immunoSEQ multiplex PCR assay. For the multiplex PCR, a mixture combining 60 forward primers for TCR Vbeta segments and 13 reverse primers for TCR Jbeta segments was used. Amplification of the CDR3 region of rearranged TCR beta genes was performed with a multiplex PCR assay on genomic DNA. On the Illumina HiSeq System, the amplified TCR beta libraries were sequenced as 87-base-pair reads. The authors' pipeline ran thus. A later analysis tallied around 82 million unique TCR beta chains across the roughly 610 repertoires, and about 10 million of those chains were shared by two or more donors. A nearest-neighbor algorithm error-corrected the raw reads and collapsed the reads into unique sequences, merging closely related sequences to remove PCR and sequencing errors. CDR3 sequences were aligned to IMGT reference sequences to assign V, D and J gene segments. For a sequence to be retained, a match of at least six nucleotides was required to both a V gene segment and a J gene segment. A rearrangement was called productive if the CDR3 had no stop codons and remained in frame with V and J, and every other rearrangement was called non-productive. Following IMGT convention, CDR3 was defined as the stretch from the second conserved V-encoded cysteine to the conserved J-encoded phenylalanine. In an earlier analysis of approximately 500 of the donors, sequences lacking an unambiguous match to a single V gene segment were excluded. An earlier analysis of 550 to 650 of the donors classified V segments as functional when productive rearrangements were above 56.7% and as segregating when the standard deviation between donors was above 5%. A statistical classification framework was built for diagnosing cytomegalovirus status from the catalog of TCR beta chain sequences. A later analysis assigned V and J genes by comparing TCR nucleotide sequences with IMGT/GENE-DB human TR gene sequences. A later analysis assigned CDR3 sequences and most-parsimonious VDJ recombination scenarios with the TCRdist pipeline. A later analysis defined each TCR beta chain by its CDR3 amino acid sequence plus V-gene family, and excluded reads lacking a unique V-gene family. To address suspected cross-contamination and a sequencing artifact, a later analysis removed roughly 580 highly shared, low-generation-probability nucleotide sequences. In a later analysis, a clonal expansion index was calculated for each public chain from normalized within-repertoire ranks of inferred template counts. In a later analysis, generation probabilities were computed using a VDJ recombination model fitted to out-of-frame rearrangements, and the results were checked against IGoR. A later analysis scored TCR-TCR, TCR-HLA and TCR-CMV co-occurrence with hypergeometric tests, applying a repertoire-size bias correction to TCR pairs. False discovery rates were estimated in a later analysis by permuting HLA or CMV assignments 20 times. In a later analysis, co-occurring TCRs were grouped with DBSCAN, and TCRdist sequence similarity was added when clustering was performed within HLA-allele-positive subsets. Repertoires with fewer than 30,000 or more than 120,000 public chains, plus five repertoires with anomalous nucleotide sharing, were excluded from co-occurrence clustering. TCRdb took over this immuneACCESS table, retaining in-frame rearrangements with V and J assigned. Such tables are incomplete; in checked studies, under half of the missing clones stem from an unresolved V gene, and the remainder is unexplained. V, J and clone size derive from that table, while D and trimming were established from the DNA sequence. The sample table shows over 85,000 clones, and roughly three quarters are seen once. Roughly 9.6% of the sample goes to the ten largest clones.

The record originates from a study of cytomegalovirus exposure and HLA in healthy donors (dated 2017 in TCRdb). For the study in its entirety: An earlier analysis of about 530 of the donors reported about 300 Gb of sequence data and about 120 million unique TCR beta sequences obtained from about 170 million T cells. Roughly 300 gigabases of sequencing data and some 85 million unique TCR sequences were included in an early release covering several hundred HLA-typed donors. Among the roughly 400 genotyped donors, around 81% belonged to the genetic ancestry cluster associated with self-reported Caucasian donors. The study was designed to test whether signatures of past pathogen exposure could be identified by cataloging public T cell receptors. The study profiled the T cell repertoires of 500 to 800 subjects by immunosequencing and related them to cytomegalovirus serostatus. A separate validation cohort of 90 to 150 different subjects was used in addition to the roughly 700-subject first cohort. To predict cytomegalovirus infection status, the study brought together high-throughput TCR immunosequencing, statistical association of individual TCRs with disease status, and machine learning. In a later analysis, previously published TCR beta repertoires from more than 500 donors were re-analyzed and high-resolution HLA genotyping was added so that TCR occurrence patterns could be studied. Rather than drawing on any new phenotypic data, the later analysis identified candidate immune exposures from TCR beta sequences and the way those sequences occurred across donors. In an earlier analysis of several hundred of the donors, high-throughput TCR beta sequencing was used to judge whether each TCR beta V gene segment behaved as functional or pseudogenic. Alongside the repertoire data, information on donor age, sex, ethnicity and CMV serostatus was compiled. In a later genetic analysis, genome-wide SNP genotypes for about 55% of the roughly 700 donors were used, and that subset was treated as a discovery cohort. Every discovery cohort repertoire had been produced on one sequencing platform. Both class I and class II loci were covered by HLA typing, at four-digit resolution. The number of typed donors differed by locus: roughly 629-630 for A, B, C, DRB1 and DQB1; 500 to 550 for DQA1; approximately 600 for DPA1; and 400 to 480 for DPB1. Roughly 5 DR-DQ haplotypes were treated as single units for association and clustering because of strong linkage in the cohort. Across under 500 genotyped donors of the cohort, an average of approximately 220,000 unique TCR beta nucleotide sequences per donor were sequenced, and about a sixth of those sequences were non-productive. General findings and caveats noted by the study authors: In an earlier analysis of approximately 590 of the donors, most TCR beta V segments appeared in productive rearrangements about 90% or about 30% of the time, broadly matching IMGT annotations. The study gave a list of some 150 TCR beta chains associated with cytomegalovirus. In a later genetic analysis, fewer N-insertions in productive TCRs were reported among donors in an Asian-associated ancestry cluster than the roughly 700-donor mean. Across donors, most TCR sequences were observed very rarely, whereas some public TCRs were present in many individuals. It was suggested by the authors that the approach could potentially be generalized to other disease states and immunological phenotypes. Because HLA typing was unavailable for some donors at each locus, only the typed subset was used in association tests. A few of the identified cytomegalovirus-associated TCR beta chains were confirmed in vitro to be specific for cytomegalovirus antigens. A cluster of highly shared sequence variants was judged likely to represent a technical artifact of the sequencing pipeline. An association between a missense DCLRE1C variant and V-gene and J-gene trimming of TCR beta chains was found in a later genetic analysis and replicated in an independent cohort. The earlier analysis of a few hundred of the donors excluded approximately 15 rarely observed V segments, including chromosome 9 orphons, because counts were too low. CMV serostatus was the only immune exposure information available for the cohort. When HLA alleles, especially DR and DQ, strongly co-occurred, TCR associations were difficult to assign to individual alleles. According to a later analysis, TCR association rates differed among HLA loci, with DRB1 alleles showing the most associated TCRs and HLA-C alleles showing the fewest. Some IMGT-functional V segments, including TRBV6-2 and TRBV6-3, could not be told apart with the 87-base-pair reads, so those segments were excluded. Roughly uniform sequencing depth across donors was assumed in presence/absence analyses, although this assumption may not hold. A further reported finding was that TCR beta sequences accurately predicted the HLA-A and HLA-B alleles for most subjects in the first cohort. In both the original and validation cohorts, the classifier was reported to diagnose cytomegalovirus status with high specificity and sensitivity. Correlated functional status among segregating V segments might reflect linkage disequilibrium, but an unknown experimental factor could not be ruled out. Several of the top co-occurrence clusters appeared to be linked to parvovirus B19, influenza, CMV and Epstein-Barr virus, according to a later analysis. In a later analysis, HLA-associated TCR beta chains showed more clonal expansion and lower generation probabilities than non-associated chains that were equally common. At a false discovery rate of 0.05, a later analysis linked some 18,000 TCR beta sequences to specific HLA alleles. In a later analysis, most CMV-associated TCR beta chains were found to appear HLA-restricted, with HLA associations seemingly driven largely by CMV exposure. This cohort had only TCR beta chains sequenced, and the lack of alpha or paired-chain data limited which features could be detected.

The cohort was made up of approximately 670 healthy bone marrow donors. At the time of sampling, all cohort members were nominally healthy, though unrecorded immune exposures were likely present. The donor was CMV seropositive and was included in the group of 290 or so seropositive cohort members. A peripheral blood sample was collected from each donor, and TCR beta sequencing was performed on peripheral blood mononuclear cells. Genomic DNA extraction from the blood cell samples was performed with the Qiagen DNeasy Blood Extraction Kit. The CDR3 starts with the cysteine, ends with the phenylalanine, and has 16 residues. Only the CDR3 part of the read is kept: 48 bases, read in frame from the first base. Sequences LGHNA (CDR1) and YSLEER (CDR2) are obtained from the germline V gene. Trimming leaves V shorter by 2 bases and J shorter by 2 bases, with the junction holding 3 bases beyond the gene matches.

This chain joins TRBV4-3 to TRBJ2-3; 11 middle bases align to TRBD2. Sequencing was done on a sample of PBMCs. This clonotype originated in a male donor in good health and CMV-seropositive. The CDR3 region reads CASSQTGLAVTDTQYF. Here is the DNA: TGCGCCAGCAGCCAAACGGGACTAGCGGTCACAGATACGCAGTATTTT.